In its sample, the clone carrying this TCR beta chain was seen a few times. Its antigen is unidentified. The data are from a study of T-cell reconstitution after alpha-beta-depleted transplantation in children. V was cut by 3 bases and J by 6 bases, with 14 bases left in between. The CDR3 has 14 residues. CDR1 is ENHRY, CDR2 SYGVKD, per germline. TCRbeta library construction was performed incorporating unique molecular identifiers. TCRdb passed the PCR reads through MiXCR, listing each CDR3 protein once. The sample holds hundreds of thousands of distinct CDR3 sequences, under 20% seen once. Overall study findings and caveats: T-cell counts and diversity at one year following transplant were attributed mainly to newly produced T cells.

V is TRBV10-3 and J is TRBJ1-2; tentatively, D is TRBD1 (6 bases). The receptor was derived from a boy younger than two who had a stem cell transplant for Wiskott-Aldrich syndrome, so the T cells may come from the graft donor. The sample here was PBMCs, mostly from graft donor cells, taken 360 days after TCRalphabeta/CD19-depleted stem cell transplant. The CDR3 loop is CAISDYRVQDGYTF. The CDR3 DNA follows: TGTGCCATCAGTGATTACAGGGTACAGGATGGCTACACCTTC.